Below, 25 T cell receptor beta chains from the same sample are listed, as sequenced in a study of blood T cell repertoires in COVID-19. Using immunoSEQ multiplex PCR, the repertoire was profiled, and TCRdb retains in-frame clones only, with some absent. This table has some 26,000 clones, roughly 80% appearing once. The sample consisted of peripheral blood. The receptors derive from a man aged 65 to 85 with acute or convalescent COVID-19.

This chain uses TRBV6-4 with TRBJ2-1; 10 nucleotides line up with TRBD2. CDR3 length: 16 amino acids. After removal of 4 bases from V and 7 bases from J, the junction contained 10 bases not matched to a gene. Germline V lookup: CDR1 MRHNA, CDR2 SNTAGT. The CDR3 loop reads CASSVGSLAGVNEQFF. The CDR3, as DNA: TGTGCCAGCAGTGTTGGCTCCCTAGCGGGGGTAAATGAGCAGTTCTTC.

This sequence joins TRBV24-1 and TRBJ2-3, with a weak D call TRBD2 (5 bases). CDR1 and CDR2 from the germline V gene are KGHDR and SFDVKD. This CDR3 has 17 amino acids. Between the trimmed V and J ends, which lost 1 base and 3 bases, there was a span of 16 bases. CDR3 in amino acids: CATSDFWASRGTDTQYF. CDR3 bases: TGTGCCACCAGTGATTTCTGGGCTAGCCGAGGAACAGATACGCAGTATTTT.

The genes are TRBV4-1 and TRBJ2-1, with 7 positions matching TRBD2. CDR3 length: 18 amino acids. Per the germline V gene, CDR1 is MGHRA and CDR2 is YSYEKL. V shed 4 bases and J 0 bases; nucleotides not matched to a gene: 12. The CDR3 here is CASSLFRGSSGSYNEQFF. CDR3 DNA: TGCGCCAGCAGCCTATTTCGTGGTTCTAGCGGCTCCTACAATGAGCAGTTCTTC.

The CDR3 nucleotides read TGTGCCAGCAAGACCCTAGGGGGAGACGGCTATGGCTACACCTTC. Encoded protein: CASKTLGGDGYGYTF. The chain recombines TRBV6-5 with TRBJ1-2; tentatively, D is TRBD1 (6 bases). The length of the CDR3 is 15 residues. The V gene lost 7 bases and the J gene lost 4 bases, with 19 bases spanning the gap. CDR1 is MNHEY and CDR2 is SVGAGI in the germline V gene.

This chain uses TRBV30 with TRBJ1-5; TRBD1 might be the D (6 bases). From germline, CDR1 is GTSNPN and CDR2 SVGIG (reference sequence). The CDR3 is 17 residues long. V lost 5 bases and J lost 2, with 22 bases in between. The CDR3 DNA reads TGTGCCTGGTGCCGGGACGCAAGTAGGACAGGCAATCAGCCCCAGCATTTT. It specifies CAWCRDASRTGNQPQHF.

The V call is TRBV7-2, the J call TRBJ1-2; the D gene is possibly TRBD1 (6 bases). This CDR3 spans 11 amino acids. Germline V gene sequence: CDR1 SGHTA, CDR2 FQGNSA. The V gene lost 4 bases and the J gene lost 13 bases, with 13 bases spanning the gap. CDR3 protein: CASSSEGGSTF. The CDR3 region has the DNA TGTGCCAGCAGCTCGGAGGGGGGGAGCACCTTC.

This clone was seen just once. V is TRBV10-3 and J is TRBJ1-2; 7 positions match TRBD1. Germline V lookup: CDR1 ENHRY, CDR2 SYGVKD. Trimming took 4 bases from V and 6 from J; bases not matched to a gene: 5. This CDR3 is 13 amino acids long. The CDR3 coding sequence is TGTGCCATCAGTGGAGGGGGCGCCGATGGCTACACCTTC. Translating it yields CAISGGGADGYTF.

The chain employs TRBV27 and TRBJ2-5, with 7 nucleotides matching TRBD2. V shed 7 bases, J shed 6 bases, and the junction held 14 bases outside the gene matches. CDR1 is MNHEY, CDR2 SMNVEV, per germline (reference sequence). The CDR3 contains 15 residues. CDR3 in amino acids: CASKSYGEGLKTQYF. The CDR3 DNA follows: TGTGCCAGCAAATCTTACGGGGAGGGCCTGAAGACCCAGTACTTC.

This sequence joins TRBV4-3 and TRBJ1-2; 12 nucleotides align to TRBD1. V was clipped by 7 bases and J by 6 bases; unmatched bases: 3. The CDR3 totals 13 residues. Germline CDR1 reads LGHNA; CDR2 reads YSLEER. In DNA, the CDR3 is TGCGCCAGCAAAGGGACAGGGGGCGATGGCTACACCTTC. Residues: CASKGTGGDGYTF.

In its sample, this clone was seen a few times. The genes are TRBV9 and TRBJ2-3; 10 positions match TRBD2. The CDR3 covers 16 residues. CDR1 and CDR2 from the germline V gene are SGDLS and YYNGEE. J gave up 3 bases and V 2 bases, and 6 bases lay outside the gene matches. The CDR3 DNA reads TGTGCCAGCAGCGTTGGAGCGGGGGGGGCAACAGATACGCAGTATTTT. Residues: CASSVGAGGATDTQYF. Full variable domain (rest looked up from reference TRBV9 and TRBJ2-3): DSGVTQTPKHLITATGQRVTLRCSPRSGDLSVYWYQQSLDQGLQFLIQYYNGEERAKGNILERFSAQQFPDLHSELNLSSLELGDSALYFCASSVGAGGATDTQYFGPGTRLTVL.

This sequence joins TRBV4-3 and TRBJ1-2; D not certain. The CDR3 runs 13 residues. Trimming removed 2 bases from V and 4 bases from J, with 8 bases in between. Germline V lookup: CDR1 LGHNA, CDR2 YSLEER. The DNA of the CDR3 is TGCGCCAGCAGCCAAAGTTCCGGCTATGGCTACACCTTC. Translating gives CASSQSSGYGYTF.

CDR3 sequence reads: CAPEPTDGYTF. CDR3 bases: TGTGCTCCCGAACCTACCGATGGCTACACCTTC. V is TRBV30 and J is TRBJ1-2; no clear D. This CDR3 spans 11 amino acids. Germline CDR1 reads GTSNPN; CDR2 reads SVGIG (reference sequence).

The V gene is TRBV5-1, the J gene TRBJ2-5; 10 nucleotides line up with TRBD1. CDR3 length equals 15 residues. The germline V gene encodes CDR1 SGHRS and CDR2 YFSETQ. V shed 4 bases and J 5 bases; nucleotides not matched to a gene: 8. The CDR3 spells CASSVRGTGAETQYF. CDR3 sequence (DNA): TGCGCCAGCAGCGTCCGCGGGACAGGGGCCGAGACCCAGTACTTC.

CDR3 DNA: TGTGCCAGCAGCCTTAGGGGCCCAGGTCAGCCCCAGCATTTT. This gives the protein CASSLRGPGQPQHF. The genes are TRBV13 and TRBJ1-5; a weak D match, TRBD1 (5 bases). The CDR3 sequence is 14 residues long. Germline V gene lookup returns CDR1 PRHDT and CDR2 FYEKMQ (reference sequence). Trimming stripped 5 bases from V and 6 bases from J, with 14 bases between. The full variable domain, rest sourced from reference TRBV13 and TRBJ1-5, is AAGVIQSPRHLIKEKRETATLKCYPIPRHDTVYWYQQGPGQDPQFLISFYEKMQSDKGSIPDRFSAQQFSDYHSELNMSSLELGDSALYFCASSLRGPGQPQHFGDGTRLSIL.

The genes are TRBV5-4 and TRBJ1-5; D gene uncertain. CDR1 is SGHNT, CDR2 YYREEE, per germline (reference sequence). The CDR3 contains 13 residues. V shed 0 bases and J shed 4 bases, with 5 bases lying between them. Written as DNA, the CDR3 is TGTGCCAGCAGCTTGGACTGGAATCAGCCCCAGCATTTT. Translating it yields CASSLDWNQPQHF.

There are a few counts of this clone. This chain uses TRBV7-2 with TRBJ2-5; perhaps TRBD2 as D (5 bases). Per the germline V gene, CDR1 is SGHTA and CDR2 is FQGNSA. Trimming cost V 1 base and J 5 bases, with 8 bases left between them. The CDR3 runs 13 residues. The CDR3 region is CASSLGRDETQYF. The CDR3 DNA sequence: TGTGCCAGCAGCTTAGGACGGGATGAGACCCAGTACTTC.

J is TRBJ1-6 and V is TRBV3-1 (or the pseudogene TRBV3-2); D possibly corresponds to TRBD1 (5 bases). The germline CDR1 and CDR2 sequences are LGHDT and YNNKEL (reference sequence). The CDR3 is 16 amino acids. Deletions cut 3 bases from V and 9 bases from J, with 18 bases between. The CDR3 DNA is TGTGCCAGCAGCCATGGACGGGGCCCAGCGGGTTCACCCCTCCACTTT. Translation gives CASSHGRGPAGSPLHF.

V is TRBV28 and J is TRBJ1-1; D is uncertain. CDR3 length equals 11 residues. V lost 8 bases, J lost 5 bases, and 9 bases lay in between. Germline V CDR1 and CDR2: MDHEN, SYDVKM. Here the CDR3 DNA reads TGTGCCAGCTACTCCTGGACTGAAGCTTTCTTT. The encoded protein is CASYSWTEAFF.

The V gene is TRBV7-9, the J gene TRBJ2-7; 7 bases match TRBD1. Trimming cost V 3 bases and J 5 bases; bases outside gene matches: 1. Per the germline V gene, CDR1 is SEHNR and CDR2 is FQNEAQ (reference sequence). The CDR3 contains 12 residues. CDR3 sequence (DNA): TGTGCCAGCAGCTTCCAGGGGGACGAGCAGTACTTC. Translating it yields CASSFQGDEQYF.

The count of this clone is one. The chain employs TRBV7-8 and TRBJ2-5, with D possibly TRBD2 on 5 matching bases. V shed 5 bases and J shed 2 bases, with 9 bases lying between them. Germline V gene lookup returns CDR1 SGHVS and CDR2 FQNEAQ. The CDR3 has 13 residues. CDR3 sequence reads: CASSGGDQETQYF. DNA of the CDR3: TGTGCCAGCAGCGGAGGAGATCAAGAGACCCAGTACTTC. Filled out from reference TRBV7-8 and TRBJ2-5, the complete variable domain reads GAGVSQSPRYKVAKRGQDVALRCDPISGHVSLFWYQQALGQGPEFLTYFQNEAQLDKSGLPSDRFFAERPEGSVSTLKIQRTQQEDSAVYLCASSGGDQETQYFGPGTRLLVL.

V is TRBV5-1 and J is TRBJ2-3; TRBD2 matches 11 bases. The CDR3 is made up of 18 amino acids. The J segment lost 6 bases and the V segment lost 1 base, leaving 13 bases of the junction unmatched. Germline V gives CDR1 SGHRS, CDR2 YFSETQ. The CDR3 sequence is CASSLRAILAGALDTQYF. In DNA form, the CDR3 reads TGCGCCAGCAGCTTGAGGGCCATACTAGCGGGGGCCCTGGATACGCAGTATTTT.

The J gene is TRBJ2-7, the V gene TRBV28; TRBD1 matches 9 bases. Germline V gene lookup returns CDR1 MDHEN and CDR2 SYDVKM. The CDR3 is made up of 13 amino acids. Unmatched junction bases numbered 5, after V lost 8 bases and J lost 3 bases. CDR3 coding DNA: TGTGCCAGCTTCCCGGGACAGGGCTACGAGCAGTACTTC. It yields the protein CASFPGQGYEQYF.

This clone turned up a few times. The chain employs TRBV7-2 and TRBJ1-1; D is uncertain. The CDR3 runs to 15 residues. CDR1 and CDR2 from the germline V gene are SGHTA and FQGNSA. Trimming removed 1 base at V and 4 bases at J, with 13 bases between. CDR3: CASSLVRGLGTEAFF. The CDR3 DNA is TGTGCCAGCAGCTTAGTTCGGGGTCTGGGCACTGAAGCTTTCTTT.

This chain connects TRBV5-1 to TRBJ1-1, with 10 bases fitting TRBD1. The V gene end was trimmed by 6 bases and the J gene end by 5 bases; junction bases not matched to a gene: 7. Looked up from germline, CDR1 is SGHRS and CDR2 is YFSETQ. CDR3 length: 14 amino acids. DNA for the CDR3: TGCGCCAGCACTTACGACAGGGGGCAAACTGAAGCTTTCTTT. It is translated as CASTYDRGQTEAFF.

The chain recombines TRBV6-4 with TRBJ2-1; no firm D call. Trimming pared 7 bases from V and 8 bases from J, leaving 9 bases between. The length of the CDR3 is 11 residues. From germline, CDR1 is MRHNA and CDR2 SNTAGT. The CDR3 reads CASKLGHEQFF. The CDR3, as DNA: TGTGCCAGCAAACTCGGTCATGAGCAGTTCTTC.